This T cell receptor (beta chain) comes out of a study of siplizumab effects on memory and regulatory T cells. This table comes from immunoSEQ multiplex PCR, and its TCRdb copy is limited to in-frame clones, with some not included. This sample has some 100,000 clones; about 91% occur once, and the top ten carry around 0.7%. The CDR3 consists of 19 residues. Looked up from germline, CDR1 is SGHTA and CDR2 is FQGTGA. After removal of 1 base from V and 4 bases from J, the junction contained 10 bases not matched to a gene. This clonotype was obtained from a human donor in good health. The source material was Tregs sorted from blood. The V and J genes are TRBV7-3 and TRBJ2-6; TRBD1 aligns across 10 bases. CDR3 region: CASSLIGGTGALGANVLTF. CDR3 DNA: TGTGCCAGCAGCTTAATAGGTGGGACAGGGGCGCTCGGGGCCAACGTCCTGACTTTC.